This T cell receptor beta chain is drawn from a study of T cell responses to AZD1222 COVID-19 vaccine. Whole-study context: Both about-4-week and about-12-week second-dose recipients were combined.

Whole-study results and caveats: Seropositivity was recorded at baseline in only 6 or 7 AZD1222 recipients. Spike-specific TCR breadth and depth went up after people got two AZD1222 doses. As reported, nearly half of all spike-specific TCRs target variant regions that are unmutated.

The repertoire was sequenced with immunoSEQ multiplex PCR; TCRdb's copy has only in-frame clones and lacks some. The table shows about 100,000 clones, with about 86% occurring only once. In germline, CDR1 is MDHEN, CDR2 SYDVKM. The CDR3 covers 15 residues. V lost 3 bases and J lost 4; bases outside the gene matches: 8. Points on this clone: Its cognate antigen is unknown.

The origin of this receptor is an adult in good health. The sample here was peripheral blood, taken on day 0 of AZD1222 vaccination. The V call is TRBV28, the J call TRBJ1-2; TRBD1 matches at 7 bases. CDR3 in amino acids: CASSLGQPSSYGYTF. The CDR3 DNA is TGTGCCAGCAGTTTGGGACAGCCCTCTAGCTATGGCTACACCTTC.